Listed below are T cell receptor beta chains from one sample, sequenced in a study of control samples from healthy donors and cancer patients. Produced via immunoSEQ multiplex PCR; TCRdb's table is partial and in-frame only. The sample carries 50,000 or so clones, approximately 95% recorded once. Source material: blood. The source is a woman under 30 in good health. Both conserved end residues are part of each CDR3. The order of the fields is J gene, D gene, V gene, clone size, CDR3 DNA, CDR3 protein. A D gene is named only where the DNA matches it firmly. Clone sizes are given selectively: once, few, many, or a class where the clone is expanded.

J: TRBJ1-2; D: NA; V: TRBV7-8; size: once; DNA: TGTGCCAGCAGCTTAATTGGGCGGGAGGACTATGGCTACACCTTC; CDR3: CASSLIGREDYGYTF
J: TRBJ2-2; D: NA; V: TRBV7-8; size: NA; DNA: TGTGCCAGCAGCCCACGCGGGCCGGTTAACACCGGGGAGCTGTTTTTT; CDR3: CASSPRGPVNTGELFF
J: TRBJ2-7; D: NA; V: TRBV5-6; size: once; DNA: TGTGCCAGCAGCTTTGGCTACGAGCAGTACTTC; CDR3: CASSFGYEQYF
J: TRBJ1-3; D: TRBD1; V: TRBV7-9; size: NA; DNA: TGTGCCAGCAGCTCAGGACAGGTTCGACACTCTGGAAACACCATATATTTT; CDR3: CASSSGQVRHSGNTIYF
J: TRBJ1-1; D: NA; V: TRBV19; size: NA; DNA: TGTGCCAGTAGTGTTGCGGGGGCGATGAACACTGAAGCTTTCTTT; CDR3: CASSVAGAMNTEAFF
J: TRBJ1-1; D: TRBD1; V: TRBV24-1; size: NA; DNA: TGTGCCACCAGTGGACAGGGAATGAACACTGAAGCTTTCTTT; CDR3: CATSGQGMNTEAFF
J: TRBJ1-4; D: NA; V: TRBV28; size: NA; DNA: TGTGCCAGCAGTTTATTTTTCGCTGAAAAACTGTTTTTT; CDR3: CASSLFFAEKLFF
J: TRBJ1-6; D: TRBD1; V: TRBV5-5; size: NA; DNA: TGTGCCAGCAGCCCCGGGACAGGGTTAAATTCACCCCTCCACTTT; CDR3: CASSPGTGLNSPLHF
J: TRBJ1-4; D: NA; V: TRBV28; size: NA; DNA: TGTGCCAGCAGTTTACAGGGGGAAAAACTGTTTTTT; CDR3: CASSLQGEKLFF
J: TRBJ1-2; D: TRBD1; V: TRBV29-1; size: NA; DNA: TGCAGCGCAGACCCAGGGGGCGGCTATGGCTACACCTTC; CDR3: CSADPGGGYGYTF
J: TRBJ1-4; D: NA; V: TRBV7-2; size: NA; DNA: TGTGCCAGCAGCTTAGGGGGTGGAAATGAAAAACTGTTTTTT; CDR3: CASSLGGGNEKLFF
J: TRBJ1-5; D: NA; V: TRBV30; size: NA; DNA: TGTGCCTGGAGTCCCCCCTTTGGACAGCCCCAGCATTTT; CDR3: CAWSPPFGQPQHF
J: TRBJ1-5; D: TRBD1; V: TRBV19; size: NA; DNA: TGTGCCAGTAGTCCAGGGGACAGGGGGAGGTATCAGCCCCAGCATTTT; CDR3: CASSPGDRGRYQPQHF
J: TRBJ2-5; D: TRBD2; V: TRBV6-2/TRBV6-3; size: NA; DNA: TGTCCCAGCAGCCGACATGGACTAGCGGGGGGGGAGAAGGAGACCCAGTACTTC; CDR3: CPSSRHGLAGGEKETQYF
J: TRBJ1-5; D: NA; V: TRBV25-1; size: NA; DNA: TGTGCCAGCAGTTGGGGCAATCAGCCCCAGCATTTT; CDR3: CASSWGNQPQHF
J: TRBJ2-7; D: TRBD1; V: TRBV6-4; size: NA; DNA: TGTGCCAGCAGTGAGAAACGACAGGGGGCTAGCGACGAGCAGTACTTC; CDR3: CASSEKRQGASDEQYF
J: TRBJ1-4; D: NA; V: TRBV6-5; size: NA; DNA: TGTGCCAGCAGCTCCTGGGGAGGAAGTGAAAAACTGTTTTTT; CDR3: CASSSWGGSEKLFF
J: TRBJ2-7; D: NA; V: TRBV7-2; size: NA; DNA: TGTGCCAGCAGCTTCAACAGGGACCCACCCCCGCTCTACGAGCAGTACTTC; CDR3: CASSFNRDPPPLYEQYF
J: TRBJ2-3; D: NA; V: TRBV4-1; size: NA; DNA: TGCGCCAGCAGCCAAGATTGGGGGAAAACAGATACGCAGTATTTT; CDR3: CASSQDWGKTDTQYF
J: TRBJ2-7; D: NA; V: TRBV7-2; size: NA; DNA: TGTGCCAGCAGAGAAACAGGGTCCGCTACCTACGAGCAGTACTTC; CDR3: CASRETGSATYEQYF
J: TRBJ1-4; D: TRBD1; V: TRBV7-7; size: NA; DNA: TGTGCTAGCAGCCCGGGGACAGACAAAAAACTGTTTTTT; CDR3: CASSPGTDKKLFF
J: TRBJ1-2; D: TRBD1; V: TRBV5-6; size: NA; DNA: TGTGCCAGCAGCGGACAGGGGTATGGCTACACCTTC; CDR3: CASSGQGYGYTF
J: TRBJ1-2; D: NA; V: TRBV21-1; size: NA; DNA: TGTGCCAGCAGCAACCAGGGGACAGGGGTCACGAACTATGGCTACACCTTC; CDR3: CASSNQGTGVTNYGYTF
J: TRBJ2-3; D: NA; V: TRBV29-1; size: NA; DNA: TGCAGCGTCCGAATAGCCGGAAGCACAGATACGCAGTATTTT; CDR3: CSVRIAGSTDTQYF
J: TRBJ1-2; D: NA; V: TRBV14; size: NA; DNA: TGTGCCAGCAGCCAGGGACAAGACTATGGCTACACCTTC; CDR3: CASSQGQDYGYTF